The text below deals with one T cell receptor beta chain. Original handling: Amplification with reference gene primers provided the estimates of nucleated cell counts. Produced via immunoSEQ multiplex PCR; TCRdb's table is partial and in-frame only. V, J and clone size reflect that table, while D and trimming were determined from the DNA. The profile shows more than 150,000 clones, 65% to 90% of them singletons. This entry is derived from a study of blood T cell repertoires in COVID-19. About the research overall: Acute and convalescent COVID-19 samples came from the United States, Italy and Spain. The cDNA or gDNA used as material had been derived from T cells, B-cell-depleted T cells, or PBMCs.

Trimming at V came to 9 bases and at J to 7 bases, leaving 12 bases not matched to a gene. Per germline, CDR1 KGHDR and CDR2 SFDVKD. CDR3 length: 15 residues. Specimen: peripheral blood. V is TRBV24-1 and J is TRBJ2-1, with 9 bases lining up with TRBD2. The TCR was taken from a man aged 60 to 69 with acute or convalescent COVID-19. The chain's CDR3 is CATASNSGSKNEQFF. The CDR3 DNA sequence: TGTGCCACCGCGAGCAATAGCGGGAGTAAGAATGAGCAGTTCTTC.